The rows below give T cell receptor beta chains drawn from one sample of a study of tumor-infiltrating lymphocytes in primary liver carcinoma. MiXCR was run by TCRdb on the multiplex PCR reads, yielding one entry per CDR3 protein. The table has roughly 80,000 distinct CDR3 sequences, 69% seen once. The specimen was tumor-adjacent normal liver tissue. These receptors came from a man aged 40-49 years with primary liver carcinoma and hepatitis B virus infection. CDR3s leave out the opening cysteine and the closing phenylalanine or tryptophan.

j_gene: TRBJ1-4; v_gene: TRBV19; CDR3aa: ASSTGPYELF
j_gene: TRBJ2-1; v_gene: TRBV6-5; CDR3aa: ASTDPGQCDNEQF
j_gene: TRBJ2-7; v_gene: TRBV11-1; CDR3aa: ASTRASSYEQY
j_gene: TRBJ2-2; v_gene: TRBV4-3; CDR3aa: ASSPQRSGELF
j_gene: TRBJ2-7; v_gene: TRBV19; CDR3aa: VSSYQAGTYEQY
j_gene: TRBJ2-7; v_gene: TRBV7-6; CDR3aa: ASSPPGRPQY
j_gene: TRBJ2-2; v_gene: TRBV12-3/TRBV12-4; CDR3aa: ATGGLAGVFTGELF
j_gene: TRBJ1-3; v_gene: TRBV6-5; CDR3aa: ASRGQGASGNTIY
j_gene: TRBJ2-6; v_gene: TRBV10-3; CDR3aa: VISGSRGADSGANVLT
j_gene: TRBJ2-2; v_gene: TRBV5-1; CDR3aa: ASSLSPPGELF
j_gene: TRBJ2-7; v_gene: TRBV2; CDR3aa: ANSENRAVSYERY
j_gene: TRBJ2-1; v_gene: TRBV5-4; CDR3aa: TSILGEGSPIYNEQF
j_gene: TRBJ2-3; v_gene: TRBV7-8; CDR3aa: ATLADTDTQY
j_gene: TRBJ2-7; v_gene: TRBV5-1; CDR3aa: ASSFGRGYEQY
j_gene: TRBJ1-1; v_gene: TRBV12-3/TRBV12-4; CDR3aa: ANSLRTPNTEAF
j_gene: TRBJ2-1; v_gene: TRBV6-5; CDR3aa: ASRTSGYSYNEQF
j_gene: TRBJ1-1; v_gene: TRBV29-1; CDR3aa: SIEYGGLPLNAEAF